One and the same sample provided the 17 T cell receptor beta chains below, sequenced in a study of glioma-infiltrating T cells after dendritic cell vaccination. The method was immunoSEQ multiplex PCR; TCRdb's version includes in-frame clones alone and lacks a portion of them. The sample yields over 65,000 clones, about 85% seen once. Time point meaning: after dendritic cell vaccination, including at tumor progression/relapse. The sequenced sample was blood, obtained after dendritic cell vaccination. The receptors come from a human donor with glioblastoma.

The rearrangement uses TRBV5-1 and TRBJ2-7, with 7 bases lining up with TRBD2. The CDR3 has 15 amino acids. V was pared by 5 bases and J by 2 bases, with 10 bases of the junction left unmatched. CDR1 is SGHRS and CDR2 is YFSETQ in the germline V gene. As DNA, the CDR3 is TGCGCCAGCAGTGTTCAGGTAGCGGGCACCTACGAGCAGTACTTC. The encoded protein is CASSVQVAGTYEQYF.

The chain has TRBV7-9 and TRBJ1-6; D remains ambiguous. CDR3 size: 15 residues. Germline V lookup: CDR1 SEHNR, CDR2 FQNEAQ (reference sequence). V gave up 6 bases and J gave up 6 bases, with 15 bases separating them. The chain's CDR3 is CASSEARSGNSPLHF. DNA for the CDR3: TGTGCCAGCAGTGAAGCAAGGTCGGGTAATTCACCCCTCCACTTT. Supplemented by reference TRBV7-9 and TRBJ1-6, the full variable domain reads DTGVSQNPRHKITKRGQNVTFRCDPISEHNRLYWYRQTLGQGPEFLTYFQNEAQLEKSRLLSDRFSAERPKGSFSTLEIQRTEQGDSAMYLCASSEARSGNSPLHFGNGTRLTVT.

V usage is TRBV7-2 and J usage is TRBJ2-3; 7 bases agree with TRBD1. The CDR3 loop spans 18 amino acids. Germline trimming cut 5 bases from V and 1 base from J; bases unmatched to any gene: 15. CDR1 and CDR2 (germline): SGHTA, FQGNSA. CDR3 amino acids: CASSPGSPTGVGTDTQYF. CDR3 DNA sequence: TGTGCCAGCAGCCCTGGATCCCCCACAGGGGTTGGCACAGATACGCAGTATTTT.

The chain couples TRBV2 to TRBJ2-2; 9 bases map to TRBD1. The germline gives CDR1 SNHLY, CDR2 FYNNEI. Trimming cost V 1 base and J 5 bases; bases outside gene matches: 2. CDR3 size: 15 residues. The CDR3 coding sequence is TGTGCCAGCAGTGAAGGGACAGGGGAGACCGGGGAGCTGTTTTTT. Its protein is CASSEGTGETGELFF. Filled out from reference TRBV2 and TRBJ2-2, the complete variable domain reads EPEVTQTPSHQVTQMGQEVILRCVPISNHLYFYWYRQILGQKVEFLVSFYNNEISEKSEIFDDQFSVERPDGSNFTLKIRSTKLEDSAMYFCASSEGTGETGELFFGEGSRLTVL.

This chain joins TRBV18 and TRBJ2-6; unclear D gene. The CDR3 is 14 residues long. Germline loops: CDR1 KGHSH, CDR2 LQKENI. V was clipped by 8 bases and J by 4 bases, with 12 bases between them. This CDR3 is CASEQVAGANVLTF. The CDR3 nucleotides read TGTGCCAGCGAGCAGGTGGCCGGGGCCAACGTCCTGACTTTC.

The gene calls are TRBV5-5 and TRBJ2-7, with 7 bases that match TRBD1. The CDR3 is 16 amino acids. Germline CDR1 and CDR2: SGHKS and YYEKEE (reference sequence). Trimming removed 2 bases from V and 0 bases from J; junction bases left unmatched: 8. DNA for the CDR3: TGTGCCAGCAGCTTCTTAGGACAGGCGAGCTCCTACGAGCAGTACTTC. As protein: CASSFLGQASSYEQYF.

This chain connects TRBV7-2 to TRBJ1-6, with TRBD1 as a possible D gene (6 bases). Trimming cost V 1 base and J 0 bases, with 10 bases left between them. Germline values: CDR1 SGHTA, CDR2 FQGNSA. The CDR3 spans 17 residues. The CDR3 loop reads CASSLGGLSSYNSPLHF. In DNA form, the CDR3 reads TGTGCCAGCAGCTTAGGGGGGCTGAGCTCCTATAATTCACCCCTCCACTTT.

Concerning this clone: The identical CDR3 is also encoded by other nucleotide sequences in the sample. The gene calls are TRBV7-6 and TRBJ2-5; 10 positions agree with TRBD2. Looked up from germline, CDR1 is SGHVS and CDR2 is FNYEAQ. The CDR3 loop spans 15 amino acids. After removal of 5 bases from V and 4 bases from J, the junction contained 7 bases not matched to a gene. The CDR3 bases are TGTGCCAGCAGCCGTACTAGCGGGGCTGGAGAGACCCAGTACTTC. Protein sequence: CASSRTSGAGETQYF.

The table lists this clone with a few counts. The chain is built from TRBV7-2 and TRBJ1-4, with 7 nucleotides matching TRBD1. Germline V CDR1 and CDR2: SGHTA, FQGNSA. This CDR3 comprises 17 residues. V dropped 5 bases and J dropped 2; count of bases not matched to a gene: 11. The chain's CDR3 is CASSTRTPRGTNEKLFF. CDR3 DNA sequence: TGTGCCAGCAGCACTCGGACCCCCAGGGGGACTAATGAAAAACTGTTTTTT.

The rearrangement links TRBV15 to TRBJ2-7; 8 nucleotides line up with TRBD1. Unmatched junction bases numbered 8, after V lost 1 base and J lost 6 bases. CDR1 is LNHNV, CDR2 YYDKDF, per germline (reference sequence). CDR3 length: 15 residues. CDR3 region: CATSRVGQGISEQYF. Here the CDR3 DNA reads TGTGCCACCAGCAGAGTTGGACAGGGAATAAGCGAGCAGTACTTC.

The CDR3 DNA reads as TGTGCCAGCAGCTTGGCCGGGGGGAACTATGGCTACACCTTC. It is translated as CASSLAGGNYGYTF. This chain joins TRBV5-4 and TRBJ1-2; perhaps TRBD1 as D (5 bases). With 0 bases removed from V and 2 bases from J, the gap between germline ends came to 8 bases. The germline V gene encodes CDR1 SGHNT and CDR2 YYREEE (reference sequence). CDR3 size: 14 residues.

The table lists this clone with a few counts. The CDR3 coding sequence is TGTGCCAGCAGCACCTCGGGGGGGCCGGGAGCAGATACGCAGTATTTT. It translates to CASSTSGGPGADTQYF. This chain links TRBV9 with TRBJ2-3, with 8 bases lining up with TRBD2. CDR1 SGDLS and CDR2 YYNGEE come from the germline V gene. CDR3 size: 16 residues. The junction had 11 bases not matched to a gene; V was cut back by 4 bases and J by 4 bases.

The chain employs TRBV11-2 and TRBJ2-7; D uncertain. This CDR3 spans 13 amino acids. Looked up from germline, CDR1 is SGHAT and CDR2 is FQNNGV. Trimming stripped 4 bases from V and 8 bases from J, with 15 bases between. As DNA, the CDR3 is TGTGCCAGCAGCTACCCTGGAACTACGAAGCAGTACTTC. Encoded protein: CASSYPGTTKQYF. The whole variable domain, filled in from reference TRBV11-2 and TRBJ2-7, reads EAGVAQSPRYKIIEKRQSVAFWCNPISGHATLYWYQQILGQGPKLLIQFQNNGVVDDSQLPKDRFSAERLKGVDSTLKIQPAKLEDSAVYLCASSYPGTTKQYFGPGTRLTVT.

This chain joins TRBV6-4 and TRBJ2-3, with TRBD2 as a possible D gene (5 bases). This CDR3 is built from 13 residues. Trimming left V 2 bases short and J 3 bases short, with 6 bases between. Germline CDR1 reads MRHNA; CDR2 reads SNTAGT. The CDR3 nucleotides read TGTGCCAGCAGTGACAGGGAGACAGATACGCAGTATTTT. Protein: CASSDRETDTQYF.

The chain combines TRBV7-2 with TRBJ2-2, with D uncertain. CDR3 length: 14 amino acids. The germline gives CDR1 SGHTA, CDR2 FQGNSA. V lost 6 bases and J 4 bases, leaving 12 bases between the germline ends. The CDR3 DNA reads TGTGCCAGCAGGTCTACAGTGTTCACCGGGGAGCTGTTTTTT. Translating gives CASRSTVFTGELFF.

A few counts support this clone. The J gene is TRBJ1-1, the V gene TRBV27; 8 nucleotides align to TRBD1. V trimming: 4 bases; J trimming: 6 bases; junction bases outside the gene matches: 7. Germline CDR1 is MNHEY and CDR2 is SMNVEV (reference sequence). The CDR3 is 14 residues long. CDR3 in DNA: TGTGCCAGCAGTTCGGGGACAGGACTAGCTGAAGCTTTCTTT. This sequence encodes CASSSGTGLAEAFF.

This clone was observed once. V gene TRBV7-8 combines with J gene TRBJ2-1, with TRBD2 matching 12 bases. V lost 5 bases and J lost 7; bases outside the gene matches: 9. The CDR3 has 16 amino acids. Per the germline V gene, CDR1 is SGHVS and CDR2 is FQNEAQ. CDR3 coding DNA: TGTGCCAGCAGCCCAATTGGCCTAGCGGGAGGGAATGAGCAGTTCTTC. Its translation is CASSPIGLAGGNEQFF.